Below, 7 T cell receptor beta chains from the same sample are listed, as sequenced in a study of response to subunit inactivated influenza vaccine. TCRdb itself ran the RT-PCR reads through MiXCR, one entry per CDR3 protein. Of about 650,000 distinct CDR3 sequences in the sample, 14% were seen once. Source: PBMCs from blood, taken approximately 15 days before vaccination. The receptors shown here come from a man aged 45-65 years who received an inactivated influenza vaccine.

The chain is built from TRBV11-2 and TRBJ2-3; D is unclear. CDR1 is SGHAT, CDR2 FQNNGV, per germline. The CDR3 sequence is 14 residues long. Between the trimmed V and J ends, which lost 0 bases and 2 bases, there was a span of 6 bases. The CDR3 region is CASSLDHPTDTQYF. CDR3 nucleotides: TGTGCCAGCAGCTTAGATCACCCCACAGATACGCAGTATTTT.

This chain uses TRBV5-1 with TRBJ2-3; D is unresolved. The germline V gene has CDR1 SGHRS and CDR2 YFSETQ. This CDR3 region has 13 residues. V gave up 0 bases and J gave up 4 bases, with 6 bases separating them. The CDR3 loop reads CASSLVTADTQYF. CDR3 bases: TGCGCCAGCAGCTTGGTAACCGCAGATACGCAGTATTTT.

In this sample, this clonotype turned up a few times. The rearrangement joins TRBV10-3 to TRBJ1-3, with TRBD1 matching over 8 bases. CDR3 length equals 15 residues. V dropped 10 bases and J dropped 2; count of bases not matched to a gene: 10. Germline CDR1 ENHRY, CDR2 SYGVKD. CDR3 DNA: TGTGCCACCGCGACCCGGACAGGGCCTGGAAACACCATATATTTT. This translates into CATATRTGPGNTIYF.

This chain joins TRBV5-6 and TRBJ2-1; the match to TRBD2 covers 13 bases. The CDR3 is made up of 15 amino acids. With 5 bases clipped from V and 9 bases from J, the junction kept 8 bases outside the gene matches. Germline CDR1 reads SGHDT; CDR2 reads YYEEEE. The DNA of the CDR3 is TGTGCCAGCAGGGGACTAGCGGGGACATACTTTGAGCAGTTCTTC. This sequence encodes CASRGLAGTYFEQFF.

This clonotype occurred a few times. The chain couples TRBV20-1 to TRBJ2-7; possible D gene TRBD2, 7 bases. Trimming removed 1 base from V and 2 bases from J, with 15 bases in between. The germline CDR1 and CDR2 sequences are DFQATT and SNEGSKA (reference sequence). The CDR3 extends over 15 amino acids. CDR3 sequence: CSARGLGGRTYEQYF. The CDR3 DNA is TGCAGTGCTAGAGGATTGGGGGGGCGGACCTACGAGCAGTACTTC.

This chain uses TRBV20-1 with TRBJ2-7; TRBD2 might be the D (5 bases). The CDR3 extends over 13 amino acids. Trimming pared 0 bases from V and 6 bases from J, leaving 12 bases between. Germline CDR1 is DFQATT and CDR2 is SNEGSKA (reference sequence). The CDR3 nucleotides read TGCAGTGCTAGAGATCGAGGGAGCACCGAGCAGTACTTC. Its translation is CSARDRGSTEQYF.

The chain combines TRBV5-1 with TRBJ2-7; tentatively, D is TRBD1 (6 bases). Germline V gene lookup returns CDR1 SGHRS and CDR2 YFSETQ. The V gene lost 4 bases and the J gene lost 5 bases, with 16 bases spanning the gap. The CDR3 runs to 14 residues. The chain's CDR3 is CASSPPGTSNEQYF. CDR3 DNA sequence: TGCGCCAGCAGCCCACCCGGGACATCCAACGAGCAGTACTTC.